The 25 T cell receptor beta chains in this list originate from one sample, sequenced in a study of T cell responses to AZD1222 COVID-19 vaccine. Libraries were prepared by immunoSEQ multiplex PCR; TCRdb keeps only in-frame clonotypes and omits some of them. Of some 170,000 clones in the sample, just under 90% are singletons; the top ten hold 4.3%. The material sequenced was peripheral blood, taken 28 days after the second dose of the MenACWY control vaccine. The receptors were sampled from an adult who received the MenACWY meningococcal vaccine as a control.

The CDR3 sequence is CASSPVINEKLFF. CDR3 DNA: TGTGCCAGCAGTCCGGTGATTAATGAAAAACTGTTTTTT. V gene TRBV27 combines with J gene TRBJ1-4; D uncertain. Per germline, CDR1 MNHEY and CDR2 SMNVEV (reference sequence). Trimming stripped 5 bases from V and 4 bases from J, with 8 bases between. The CDR3 contains 13 residues. Drawing the rest from reference TRBV27 and TRBJ1-4, the complete variable domain is EAQVTQNPRYLITVTGKKLTVTCSQNMNHEYMSWYRQDPGLGLRQIYYSMNVEVTDKGDVPEGYKVSRKEKRNFPLILESPSPNQTSLYFCASSPVINEKLFFGSGTQLSVL.

This chain connects TRBV28 to TRBJ1-2; D is possibly TRBD1 (5 bases). Between the trimmed V and J ends, which lost 5 bases and 4 bases, there was a span of 17 bases. The germline CDR1 and CDR2 sequences are MDHEN and SYDVKM. This CDR3 contains 15 residues. In DNA, the CDR3 is TGTGCCAGCAGTGCCGGGGCAGGGAATATCTATGGCTACACCTTC. Amino acids: CASSAGAGNIYGYTF.

Here the CDR3 DNA reads TGTGCCAGCAGCTTCTGGTCCGAGTATGGCTACACCTTC. Protein sequence: CASSFWSEYGYTF. The chain has TRBV5-6 and TRBJ1-2; D is ambiguous. The germline CDR1 and CDR2 sequences are SGHDT and YYEEEE. V was cut by 2 bases and J by 5 bases, with 10 bases left in between. CDR3 length equals 13 residues.

The chain uses TRBV6-5 and TRBJ2-7; D gene ambiguous. The length of the CDR3 is 14 residues. Germline V CDR1 and CDR2: MNHEY, SVGAGI. V gave up 2 bases and J gave up 0 bases, with 8 bases separating them. The CDR3 reads CASSYGVSSYEQYF. The CDR3 region has the DNA TGTGCCAGCAGTTACGGGGTAAGCTCCTACGAGCAGTACTTC.

The V gene is TRBV5-4, the J gene TRBJ1-4, with 7 bases lining up with TRBD1. The CDR3 length is 16 residues. The V gene end was trimmed by 0 bases and the J gene end by 5 bases; junction bases not matched to a gene: 7. The germline V gene encodes CDR1 SGHNT and CDR2 YYREEE (reference sequence). The CDR3 DNA sequence: TGTGCCAGCAGCTTGGGGCTCGGGACAGCAAATGAAAAACTGTTTTTT. It translates to CASSLGLGTANEKLFF.

The chain couples TRBV14 to TRBJ2-3, with D tentatively TRBD2 (6 bases). CDR3 length: 11 residues. The V gene's germline CDR1 is SGHDN and CDR2 FVKESK. The ends were cut back, 3 bases at V and 10 bases at J, with 8 bases in the middle. CDR3 in amino acids: CASSHGGAQYF. The CDR3 DNA reads TGTGCCAGCAGCCATGGAGGGGCGCAGTATTTT.

V gene TRBV28 combines with J gene TRBJ1-5; tentative D call: TRBD1 (5 bases). V dropped 7 bases and J dropped 5 bases, with 12 bases sitting between them. The CDR3 length is 13 residues. Per germline, CDR1 MDHEN and CDR2 SYDVKM. The CDR3 region is CASNEIQDQPQHF. CDR3 in DNA: TGTGCCAGCAATGAGATACAGGATCAGCCCCAGCATTTT.

The chain employs TRBV6-5 and TRBJ1-1; no clear D. The CDR3 sequence is 14 residues long. CDR1 is MNHEY, CDR2 SVGAGI, per germline. V shed 0 bases and J shed 1 base, with 6 bases lying between them. The DNA of the CDR3 is TGTGCCAGCAGTTACTCGGGCGGGAACACTGAAGCTTTCTTT. Translated, it gives CASSYSGGNTEAFF.

The chain carries TRBV7-2 and TRBJ1-2; 9 bases map to TRBD1. The V segment lost 4 bases and the J segment 0 bases; nucleotides outside the gene matches: 6. The CDR3 runs 16 residues. Germline V lookup: CDR1 SGHTA, CDR2 FQGNSA. For the CDR3, the DNA is TGTGCCAGCAGCTCCGCACAGGGGGCGGCTAACTATGGCTACACCTTC. This encodes CASSSAQGAANYGYTF.

The rearrangement links TRBV6-2 or TRBV6-3 to TRBJ1-1; D is uncertain. The germline CDR1 and CDR2 sequences are MNHEY and SVGEGT. Trimming took 0 bases from V and 12 from J, leaving 14 bases between them. The CDR3 is 13 amino acids. The CDR3 sequence is CASSYSTRMGTFF. In DNA form, the CDR3 reads TGTGCCAGCAGTTACTCGACGCGGATGGGGACTTTCTTT.

The chain joins TRBV12-3 or TRBV12-4 to TRBJ1-2; no definite D call. The length of the CDR3 is 13 residues. Between the trimmed V and J ends, which lost 2 bases and 6 bases, there was a span of 10 bases. CDR3 bases: TGTGCCAGCAGTTTAATGATAGGGAATGGCTACACCTTC. Its protein product is CASSLMIGNGYTF.

This clone was observed a single time. The chain is built from TRBV9 and TRBJ2-7, with D tentatively TRBD1 (6 bases). Trimming removed 3 bases at V and 5 bases at J, with 21 bases between. CDR1 is SGDLS, CDR2 YYNGEE, per germline. CDR3 length equals 16 residues. In nucleotides, the CDR3 is TGTGCCAGCAGCGACGGCCTGAACAGGGTTAAGGACGAGCAGTACTTC. Residues: CASSDGLNRVKDEQYF. The full variable domain, with the rest looked up from reference TRBV9 and TRBJ2-7, is DSGVTQTPKHLITATGQRVTLRCSPRSGDLSVYWYQQSLDQGLQFLIQYYNGEERAKGNILERFSAQQFPDLHSELNLSSLELGDSALYFCASSDGLNRVKDEQYFGPGTRLTVT.

The chain combines TRBV6-5 with TRBJ2-7; tentatively, D is TRBD2 (5 bases). V lost 6 bases, J lost 3 bases, and 12 bases lay in between. CDR1 MNHEY and CDR2 SVGAGI come from the germline V gene. The CDR3 consists of 13 residues. The chain's CDR3 is CASRPGINYEQYF. For the CDR3, the DNA is TGTGCCAGCAGACCCGGGATCAACTACGAGCAGTACTTC.

This chain links TRBV25-1 with TRBJ2-5; 10 bases line up with TRBD1. The CDR3 is 16 residues long. V was pared by 2 bases and J by 1 base, with 4 bases of the junction left unmatched. Per germline, CDR1 MGHDK and CDR2 SYGVNS. CDR3 sequence: CASSEAGTGVQETQYF. CDR3 nucleotides: TGTGCCAGCAGTGAAGCCGGGACAGGGGTCCAAGAGACCCAGTACTTC.

V gene TRBV28 combines with J gene TRBJ2-6, with D possibly called TRBD1 or TRBD2 (5 bases each). This CDR3 has 16 amino acids. Trimming left V 3 bases short and J 3 bases short, with 12 bases between. The germline gives CDR1 MDHEN, CDR2 SYDVKM. The CDR3 loop reads CASSFSHGGGANVLTF. In DNA, the CDR3 is TGTGCCAGCAGTTTTAGCCATGGGGGTGGGGCCAACGTCCTGACTTTC.

V gene TRBV2 combines with J gene TRBJ2-3; D is unresolved. The CDR3 has 13 amino acids. Germline V gene sequence: CDR1 SNHLY, CDR2 FYNNEI. Trimming stripped 8 bases from V and 4 bases from J, with 13 bases between. The CDR3 coding sequence is TGTGCCAGCGCCCCCAGGATGGCAGATACGCAGTATTTT. It yields the protein CASAPRMADTQYF.

In this sample, this clone turned up once. The chain combines TRBV7-2 with TRBJ2-5; tentatively, D is TRBD2 (6 bases). The CDR3 sequence is 14 residues long. V gave up 1 base and J gave up 5 bases, with 11 bases separating them. Germline V CDR1 and CDR2: SGHTA, FQGNSA. CDR3 loop: CASSLVRGKETQYF. CDR3 bases: TGTGCCAGCAGCTTAGTCCGGGGGAAGGAGACCCAGTACTTC.

This clone has a handful of counts. The same CDR3 is also encoded by other DNA sequences in this sample. The chain carries TRBV6-5 and TRBJ1-2; D is unclear. This CDR3 comprises 12 residues. CDR1 MNHEY and CDR2 SVGAGI come from the germline V gene. Trimming left V 0 bases short and J 4 bases short, with 3 bases between. In nucleotides, the CDR3 is TGTGCCAGCAGTTACTCGGGCTATGGCTACACCTTC. Its translation: CASSYSGYGYTF.

Here the CDR3 reads CASSGTSVGVDTQYF. CDR3 coding DNA: TGTGCCAGCAGCGGTACTAGCGTGGGTGTGGATACGCAGTATTTT. The rearrangement uses TRBV9 and TRBJ2-3, with 7 bases fitting TRBD2. The germline CDR1 and CDR2 sequences are SGDLS and YYNGEE. This CDR3 has 15 residues. Trimming cost V 3 bases and J 6 bases; bases outside gene matches: 10.

The chain carries TRBV6-5 and TRBJ1-2, with 7 bases fitting TRBD1. CDR1 is MNHEY, CDR2 SVGAGI, per germline. This CDR3 comprises 15 residues. V was clipped by 7 bases and J by 7 bases; unmatched bases: 15. For the CDR3, the DNA is TGTGCCAGCACCCAGGGGGTAGGGAATGGCGGTGGCTACACCTTC. Protein product: CASTQGVGNGGGYTF.

The rearrangement uses TRBV28 and TRBJ1-1; a possible D gene is TRBD1 (5 bases). The CDR3 extends over 15 amino acids. Per germline, CDR1 MDHEN and CDR2 SYDVKM. V shed 6 bases and J shed 5 bases, with 19 bases lying between them. Here the CDR3 DNA reads TGTGCCAGCAGCTCCCCTGTCGGGGGGAAAACTGAAGCTTTCTTT. Encoded protein: CASSSPVGGKTEAFF.

This chain connects TRBV28 to TRBJ2-7, with D possibly TRBD2 on 7 matching bases. Trimming left V 3 bases short and J 0 bases short, with 12 bases between. Germline V gene lookup returns CDR1 MDHEN and CDR2 SYDVKM. The CDR3 is made up of 15 amino acids. In DNA form, the CDR3 reads TGTGCCAGCAGTTTGGGGGGGGCAAGCTCCTACGAGCAGTACTTC. Translation gives CASSLGGASSYEQYF.

This clone was detected ten times or more. V gene TRBV19 combines with J gene TRBJ2-7; the D is unclear. Per the germline V gene, CDR1 is LNHDA and CDR2 is SQIVND (reference sequence). V was trimmed by 3 bases and J by 1 base, leaving 10 bases between them. This CDR3 comprises 14 residues. The CDR3 region is CASSMWRNSYEQYF. The CDR3 bases are TGTGCCAGTAGTATGTGGAGAAATTCCTACGAGCAGTACTTC.

The CDR3, as DNA: TGTGCCACTCCGACTCATCAAGGAGAAGGCTACACCTTC. Its protein is CATPTHQGEGYTF. The J gene is TRBJ1-2, the V gene TRBV19; D gene uncertain. The CDR3 spans 13 residues. Germline values: CDR1 LNHDA, CDR2 SQIVND (reference sequence). The ends were cut back, 10 bases at V and 8 bases at J, with 20 bases in the middle.

As concerns this clone: The junction and the germline gene differ at one end; a read error may be behind it. This sequence joins TRBV6-5 and TRBJ2-3; D unresolved. Germline loops: CDR1 MNHEY, CDR2 SVGAGI. This CDR3 comprises 15 residues. The DNA of the CDR3 is TGTGCCAGCAGTTCCCCTCGGGCGAGCATAGATACGCAGTATTTT. Amino acids: CASSSPRASIDTQYF.